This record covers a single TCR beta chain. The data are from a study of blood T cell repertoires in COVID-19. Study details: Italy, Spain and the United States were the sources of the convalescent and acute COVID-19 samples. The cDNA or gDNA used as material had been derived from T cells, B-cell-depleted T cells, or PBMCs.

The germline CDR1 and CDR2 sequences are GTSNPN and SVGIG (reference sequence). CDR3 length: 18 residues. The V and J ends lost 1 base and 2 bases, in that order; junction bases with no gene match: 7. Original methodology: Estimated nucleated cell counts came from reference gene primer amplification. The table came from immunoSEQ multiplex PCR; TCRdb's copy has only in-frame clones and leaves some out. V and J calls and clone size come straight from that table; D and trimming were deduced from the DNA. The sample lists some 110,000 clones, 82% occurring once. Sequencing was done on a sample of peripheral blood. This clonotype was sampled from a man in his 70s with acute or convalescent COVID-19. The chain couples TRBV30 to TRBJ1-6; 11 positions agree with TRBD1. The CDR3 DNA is TGTGCCTGGAGTGCCCCCGGACAGGGGGCTGCCTATAATTCACCCCTCCACTTT. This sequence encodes CAWSAPGQGAAYNSPLHF.